This TCR beta chain is drawn from a study of blood T cell repertoires in COVID-19. Study details: Whether acute or convalescent, the COVID-19 samples came from the United States, Italy and Spain. T cells, B-cell-depleted T cells, or PBMCs supplied cDNA or gDNA.

Per the authors' pipeline: Cell counts per sample came from amplifying reference gene primers. Sequenced by immunoSEQ multiplex PCR; TCRdb stores in-frame clones only, minus some. V and J calls and clone size follow that table, whereas D and trimming were derived from the DNA. The sample has about half a million clones, 89% seen once; the top ten hold around 0.9%. Followed longitudinally, the Seattle patients had been enrolled during active infection. This clone was detected a few times. J gave up 10 bases and V 6 bases, and 4 bases lay outside the gene matches. CDR3 length: 13 amino acids. CDR1 is MNHNY and CDR2 is SVGAGI in the germline V gene (reference sequence).

V gene TRBV6-6 combines with J gene TRBJ1-4; 11 bases are a match to TRBD1. The source of this sequence is a man between 18 and 29 years old with COVID-19, enrolled during active disease. Input material: peripheral blood. The CDR3 reads CASSGGQGAKLFF. CDR3 DNA: TGTGCCAGCAGCGGCGGACAGGGGGCAAAACTGTTTTTT.